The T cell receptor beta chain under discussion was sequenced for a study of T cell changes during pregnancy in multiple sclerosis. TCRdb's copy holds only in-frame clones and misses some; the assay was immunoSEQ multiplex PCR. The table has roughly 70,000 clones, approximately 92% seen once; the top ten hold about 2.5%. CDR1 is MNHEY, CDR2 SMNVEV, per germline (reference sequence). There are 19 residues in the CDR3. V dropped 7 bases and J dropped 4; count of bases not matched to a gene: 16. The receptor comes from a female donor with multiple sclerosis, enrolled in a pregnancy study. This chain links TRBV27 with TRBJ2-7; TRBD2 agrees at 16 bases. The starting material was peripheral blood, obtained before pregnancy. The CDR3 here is CASTKTGTSGRAPTYEQYF. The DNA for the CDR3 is TGTGCCAGCACCAAGACCGGGACTAGCGGGAGGGCCCCAACTTACGAGCAGTACTTC.